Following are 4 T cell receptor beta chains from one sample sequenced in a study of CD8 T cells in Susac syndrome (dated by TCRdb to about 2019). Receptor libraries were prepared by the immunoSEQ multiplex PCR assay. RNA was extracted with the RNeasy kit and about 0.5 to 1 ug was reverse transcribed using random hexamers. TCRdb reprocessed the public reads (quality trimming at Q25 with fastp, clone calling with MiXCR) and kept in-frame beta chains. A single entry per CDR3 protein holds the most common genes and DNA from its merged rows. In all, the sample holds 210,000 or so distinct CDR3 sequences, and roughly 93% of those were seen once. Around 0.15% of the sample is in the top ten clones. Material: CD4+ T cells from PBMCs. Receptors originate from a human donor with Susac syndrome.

The CDR3 spells CASSLSVRGDEQYF. The CDR3 DNA reads as TGTGCCAGCAGTTTAAGTGTCAGGGGAGACGAGCAGTACTTC. The chain has TRBV12-3 or TRBV12-4 and TRBJ2-7; possibly TRBD1 for D (6 bases). V was cut by 2 bases and J by 5 bases, with 13 bases left in between. This CDR3 comprises 14 residues.

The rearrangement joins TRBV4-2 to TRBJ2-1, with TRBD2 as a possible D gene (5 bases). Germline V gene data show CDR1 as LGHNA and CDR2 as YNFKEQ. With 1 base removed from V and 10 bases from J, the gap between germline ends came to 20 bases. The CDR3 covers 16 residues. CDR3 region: CASSQVAYGKPYEQFF. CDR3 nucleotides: TGTGCCAGCAGCCAAGTAGCTTACGGGAAACCATACGAGCAGTTCTTC.

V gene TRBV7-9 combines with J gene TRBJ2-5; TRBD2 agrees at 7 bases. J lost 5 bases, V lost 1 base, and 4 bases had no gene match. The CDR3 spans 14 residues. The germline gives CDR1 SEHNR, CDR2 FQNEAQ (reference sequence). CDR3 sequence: CASSLVAGEETQYF. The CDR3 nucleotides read TGTGCCAGCAGCTTAGTGGCGGGGGAGGAGACCCAGTACTTC. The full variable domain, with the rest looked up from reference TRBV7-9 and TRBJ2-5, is DTGVSQNPRHKITKRGQNVTFRCDPISEHNRLYWYRQTLGQGPEFLTYFQNEAQLEKSRLLSDRFSAERPKGSFSTLEIQRTEQGDSAMYLCASSLVAGEETQYFGPGTRLLVL.

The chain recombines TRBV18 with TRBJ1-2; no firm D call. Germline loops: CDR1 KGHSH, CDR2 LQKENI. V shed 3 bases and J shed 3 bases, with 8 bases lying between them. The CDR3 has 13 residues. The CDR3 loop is CASSPTDYYGYTF. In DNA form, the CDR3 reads TGTGCCAGCTCACCCACAGATTACTATGGCTACACCTTC.